This T cell receptor beta chain was retrieved from a study of radiation and T cells in renal cell carcinoma. Clones were read by immunoSEQ multiplex PCR, and TCRdb kept only the in-frame ones, dropping some. The sample includes approximately 90,000 clones, around four fifths seen only once; the top ten take more than 9%. The CDR3 runs to 15 residues. V lost 6 bases, J lost 6 bases, and 13 bases stayed unmatched. CDR1 is LNHDA and CDR2 is SQIVND in the germline V gene (reference sequence). Time point given: blood 4 weeks post-SBRT, at nephrectomy. Treatment defined: 15 Gy SBRT to primary tumor, nephrectomy 4 weeks later. After SBRT, blood was collected at 2 and 4 weeks, plus baseline.

The chain uses TRBV19 and TRBJ1-1; 7 positions match TRBD1. Sequenced material: blood, taken from a patient whose treatment included radiotherapy and nephrectomy. The receptor was derived from a man aged 50 or older with renal cell carcinoma. The CDR3, as DNA: TGTGCCAGTAGCAAGGGGGCGGCAAGTGGGGCTGAAGCTTTCTTT. Translating gives CASSKGAASGAEAFF.